This TCR beta chain comes out of a study of shared clonotypes between healthy human individuals. Regarding this clone: What it binds is not known.

DNA at about 200 ng, around 30,000 T cell genomes, went into sorted-subset replicate PCRs. Produced via immunoSEQ multiplex PCR; TCRdb's table is partial and in-frame only. The table includes 2 million to 2.5 million clones, 93% detected once. The germline CDR1 and CDR2 sequences are MGHRA and YSYEKL. The ends were cut back, 0 bases at V and 6 bases at J, with 14 bases in the middle. CDR3 length equals 15 residues. Points from the study as a whole: Few donors limited the genetic and exposure-history diversity represented. Around 5% of naive CD4 clonotypes were common to several donors.

The TCR originated in a man between 18 and 35 years old in good health. Some clones in this sample may be carry-over from other donors' samples. The chain recombines TRBV4-1 with TRBJ1-2; the D gene is possibly TRBD1 (5 bases). Material for sequencing was naive CD4+ T cells from PBMCs. Subset defined: CD45RA+ positively selected. Here the CDR3 reads CASSQDRSGSDGYTF. The DNA of the CDR3 is TGCGCCAGCAGCCAAGATCGTTCAGGGTCCGATGGCTACACCTTC.